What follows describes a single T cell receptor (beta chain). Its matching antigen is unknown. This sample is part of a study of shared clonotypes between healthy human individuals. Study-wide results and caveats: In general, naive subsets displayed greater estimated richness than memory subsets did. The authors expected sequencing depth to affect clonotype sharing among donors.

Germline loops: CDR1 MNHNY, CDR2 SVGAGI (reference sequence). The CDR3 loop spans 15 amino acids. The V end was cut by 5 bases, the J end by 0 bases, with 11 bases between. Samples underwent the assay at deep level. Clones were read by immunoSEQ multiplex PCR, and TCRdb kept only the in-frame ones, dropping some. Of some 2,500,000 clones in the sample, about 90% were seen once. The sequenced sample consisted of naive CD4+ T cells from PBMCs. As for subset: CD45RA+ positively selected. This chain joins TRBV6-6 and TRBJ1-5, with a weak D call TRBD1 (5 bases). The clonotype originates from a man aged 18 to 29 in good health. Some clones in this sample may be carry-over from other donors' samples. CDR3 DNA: TGTGCCAGCAGTGTTGACAGTTATAGCAATCAGCCCCAGCATTTT. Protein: CASSVDSYSNQPQHF.